The entry below gives a single TCR beta chain sequence along with its context. This clonotype was observed a few times. Its antigen remains unidentified. Base quality data are lacking; no much larger clone is found one base away. The data belong to a study of T cells after yellow fever vaccination (dated by TCRdb to between 2018 and 2021). With respect to the entire study: Libraries from fractions with low cell numbers were prepared with the SMART-Seq v4 Ultra Low Input RNA kit. To follow T-cell clones before and after primary and booster YFV17D yellow fever vaccination, bulk TCR alpha and beta repertoires were sequenced over time. Two healthy male donors made up the cohort, one aged 18 to 29 years and the other aged 30 to 40 years. Blood was collected at multiple timepoints before and after primary and secondary immunization, and bulk PBMC replicates and cell subsets were isolated.

In the germline V gene (reference sequence), CDR1 corresponds to DFQATT and CDR2 to SNEGSKA. From the cysteine up to the phenylalanine, the CDR3 has a length of 16 residues. This entry keeps only the CDR3 DNA: 48 bases, framed from base 1. Clipping removes 2 bases from V and 1 base from J, with 9 as the unmatched junction base count. Paper-wide results and their limitations: The study included only two donors, which limits how far the findings can be generalized. Compared with the primary T-cell response, the secondary T-cell response was faster but weaker, reaching its peak on day 5 rather than on day 15. A small fraction of clonotypes appeared in both the CD4 and CD8 compartments, likely as a result of convergent recombination. After the booster, most of the clones that had expanded following primary vaccination were detected again (roughly 97% of CD4 and around 90% of CD8), which suggests that memory was broadly maintained. Because abundant contaminating clonotypes from the bulk population could be contained in FACS-sorted repertoires, computational filtering was required.

Sequenced on an Illumina NovaSeq 6000. Synthesis of TCR cDNA relied on 5'RACE template switching, a step that introduced a universal primer site along with unique molecular identifiers. Priming for cDNA synthesis came from both the TCR alpha and TCR beta constant segments. Library amplification used two PCR steps, and the second PCR step added sample barcodes and sequencing adapters. Sequencing of the libraries was done on either Illumina HiSeq 2500 (2x100 bp) or NovaSeq (2x150 bp). In the paper's pipeline: MIGEC handled demultiplexing of reads and collapsing into UMI consensus sequences, while MiXCR performed V(D)J alignment. Vaccine-responding clonotypes were identified with edgeR using replicate PBMC samples, with FDR below 0.01 and a log2 fold change above 5 up to day 15 being required. CD4 or CD8 identity was assigned to each bulk clonotype according to whether the clonotype was present at higher abundance in the sequenced CD4 repertoire or the sequenced CD8 repertoire. Using fastp trimming at Q25 and MiXCR clonotype assembly, TCRdb reanalyzed the public sequencing data and kept in-frame beta chains. Every distinct CDR3 protein forms one entry, paired with its most common genes and DNA. These V and J calls rely on TCRdb rather than the paper's analysis. This sample has 150,000 to 200,000 distinct CDR3 sequences in its table, and approximately 9.7% of those were observed once. The ten largest clones take up roughly a third of the sample.

The treatment or condition tag for this specimen amounts to: live attenuated yellow fever vaccine strain. PBMCs were isolated from peripheral blood using a standard Ficoll-Paque protocol. Dynabeads CD4 and CD8 positive selection kits were used to isolate CD4 and CD8 T-cell fractions. TriZol was used to extract RNA from bulk PBMCs, CD4 and CD8 fractions, and dextramer-positive and dextramer-negative fractions. The material was CD8+ T cells sorted from PBMCs, obtained 45 days after the yellow fever booster vaccination. The clonotype was recovered from a man aged 18-30 years who received the YFV17D yellow fever vaccine. The sequence joins TRBV20-1 to TRBJ2-5; TRBD2 fits 8 bases in the junction. The sequence in DNA is TGCAGTGCTAGACTCTACGGGGGGGCACCCCAAGAGACCCAGTACTTC. The translation is CSARLYGGAPQETQYF.